The rows below give T cell receptor beta chains drawn from one sample of a study of blood T cell repertoires in COVID-19. Data came from immunoSEQ multiplex PCR; TCRdb stores just in-frame clones and leaves some out. The table lists roughly 100,000 clones, around 90% of them singletons. The sequencing sample was made of peripheral blood. These receptors were taken from a woman aged 45-59 years with COVID-19, enrolled during active disease. Each CDR3 is given with its conserved first and last residue. The D gene is left open where the match is weak. Clone size is not always given. Where it is, it says once, few, many or a class for expanded clones.

d_call: TRBD2; clone_size: few; v_call: TRBV24-1; j_call: TRBJ2-1; cdr3_nt: TGTGCCACCAGTGATTATGGCGGGGGGGCGAATGAGCAGTTCTTC; cdr3_aa: CATSDYGGGANEQFF
d_call: TRBD2; clone_size: -; v_call: TRBV2; j_call: TRBJ2-3; cdr3_nt: TGTGCCAGCAGTTTGGGACTAGCGAACACAGATACGCAGTATTTT; cdr3_aa: CASSLGLANTDTQYF
d_call: -; clone_size: once; v_call: TRBV4-1; j_call: TRBJ2-1; cdr3_nt: TGCGCCAGCAGCCAACTAGCGCTAGTCTTGGCTGAGCAGTTCTTC; cdr3_aa: CASSQLALVLAEQFF
d_call: TRBD1; clone_size: -; v_call: TRBV19; j_call: TRBJ1-2; cdr3_nt: TGTGCCAGTAGCGTCACACAGGGGGCTTACTATGGCTACACCTTC; cdr3_aa: CASSVTQGAYYGYTF
d_call: -; clone_size: -; v_call: TRBV6-5; j_call: TRBJ1-1; cdr3_nt: TGTGCCAGCAATGCCCGGACTGGAAACACTGAAGCTTTCTTT; cdr3_aa: CASNARTGNTEAFF
d_call: TRBD2; clone_size: -; v_call: TRBV7-2; j_call: TRBJ2-7; cdr3_nt: TGTGCCAGCAGCATCCGGACTAGCGTCGGCTACGAGCAGTACTTC; cdr3_aa: CASSIRTSVGYEQYF
d_call: TRBD2; clone_size: -; v_call: TRBV5-1; j_call: TRBJ2-7; cdr3_nt: TGCGCCAGCAGCCCTACTAGCGGGGGGATTATCTACGAGCAGTACTTC; cdr3_aa: CASSPTSGGIIYEQYF
d_call: -; clone_size: -; v_call: TRBV10-3; j_call: TRBJ1-5; cdr3_nt: TGTGCCATCAGTGAGGGCCTTGATAGCAATCAGCCCCAGCATTTT; cdr3_aa: CAISEGLDSNQPQHF
d_call: TRBD2; clone_size: -; v_call: TRBV2; j_call: TRBJ2-7; cdr3_nt: TGTGCCAGCAGTGAAGTGGCGGGGGGGCCCTACGAGCAGTACTTC; cdr3_aa: CASSEVAGGPYEQYF
d_call: -; clone_size: -; v_call: TRBV11-1; j_call: TRBJ1-2; cdr3_nt: TGTGCCAGCAGCTTAGACAGCTATGGCTACACCTTC; cdr3_aa: CASSLDSYGYTF
d_call: TRBD2; clone_size: -; v_call: TRBV30; j_call: TRBJ2-2; cdr3_nt: TGTGCCTGTCGAACGGGGGGGAACACCGGGGAGCTGTTTTTT; cdr3_aa: CACRTGGNTGELFF
d_call: TRBD1; clone_size: once; v_call: TRBV7-9; j_call: TRBJ2-7; cdr3_nt: TGTGCCAGCAGCTCCGGGACAGGGGGCCCCTACGAGCAGTACTTC; cdr3_aa: CASSSGTGGPYEQYF
d_call: -; clone_size: -; v_call: TRBV10-3; j_call: TRBJ2-3; cdr3_nt: TGTGCCATCAGTGAGGGACAGAATTCGGATACGCAGTATTTT; cdr3_aa: CAISEGQNSDTQYF
d_call: TRBD2; clone_size: -; v_call: TRBV4-2; j_call: TRBJ2-1; cdr3_nt: TGTGCCAGCAGCCAAGGAACGACGAGCGGGAATTACGATGAGCAGTTCTTC; cdr3_aa: CASSQGTTSGNYDEQFF
d_call: -; clone_size: -; v_call: TRBV11-3; j_call: TRBJ2-2; cdr3_nt: TGTGCCAGCAGCTCCTACAGGGATCCCGGGGAGCTGTTTTTT; cdr3_aa: CASSSYRDPGELFF
d_call: TRBD1; clone_size: -; v_call: TRBV5-1; j_call: TRBJ2-5; cdr3_nt: TGCGCCAGCAGCTCACCGGGACAGAAAGAGACCCAGTACTTC; cdr3_aa: CASSSPGQKETQYF
d_call: -; clone_size: -; v_call: TRBV6-5; j_call: TRBJ2-2; cdr3_nt: TGTGCCAGCAGCCCCCTGAACACCGGGGAGCTGTTTTTT; cdr3_aa: CASSPLNTGELFF